This T cell receptor beta chain derives from a study of blood T cell repertoires in COVID-19. Looking at the study overall: Acute and convalescent COVID-19 samples came from the United States, Italy and Spain. PBMCs, B-cell-depleted T cells, or T cells were the source of the cDNA or gDNA that made up the material.

The CDR3 is made up of 16 amino acids, end residues included. Per germline, CDR1 MNHEY and CDR2 SMNVEV (reference sequence). TCRdb's copy holds only in-frame clones and misses some; the assay was immunoSEQ multiplex PCR. The data show approximately 260,000 clones, with roughly 80% seen just once and around 9.6% held by the top ten. As concerns this clone: Because the CDR3's place on the DNA is in doubt, the DNA is left out and the CDR3 is given as listed by TCRdb.

The chain couples TRBV27 to TRBJ2-2; TRBD2, the table's D call, lacks a check against the DNA. The TCR comes from a woman aged 80 or over with acute or convalescent COVID-19. Sequenced: peripheral blood. The CDR3 loop is CASSFLAGRVTGELFF.